Listed here are 29 T cell receptor beta chains from one sample, sequenced in a study of PD-L1 blockade in urothelial cancer. TCRdb keeps only in-frame clones here, not all; method: immunoSEQ multiplex PCR. The sample yields 85,000 to 90,000 clones, 90% seen once. Sequenced material: PBMCs, taken around atezolizumab (anti-PD-L1) treatment. The receptors were gathered from a man between 60 and 75 years old with urothelial cancer.

The chain employs TRBV11-2 and TRBJ2-5; TRBD2 agrees at 10 bases. CDR1 and CDR2 (germline): SGHAT, FQNNGV. The length of the CDR3 is 17 residues. J gave up 4 bases and V 7 bases, and 15 bases lay outside the gene matches. CDR3 nucleotide sequence: TGTGCCAGCAACCGATGGACTAGCGGCGTAACAGCAGAGACCCAGTACTTC. Protein sequence: CASNRWTSGVTAETQYF.

The V call is TRBV6-5, the J call TRBJ1-1; perhaps TRBD1 as D (5 bases). In germline, CDR1 is MNHEY, CDR2 SVGAGI. The CDR3 length is 14 residues. V shed 2 bases and J shed 1 base, with 8 bases lying between them. CDR3 bases: TGTGCCAGCAGTTACGGAGGGGAGAACACTGAAGCTTTCTTT. This codes for CASSYGGENTEAFF.

The chain joins TRBV5-1 to TRBJ2-3; 13 bases fit TRBD2. This CDR3 contains 16 residues. The V and J ends lost 4 bases and 2 bases, in that order; junction bases with no gene match: 4. The germline CDR1 and CDR2 sequences are SGHRS and YFSETQ. The CDR3 DNA is TGCGCCAGCAGCAACGGGACTAGCGGGAACACAGATACGCAGTATTTT. Protein product: CASSNGTSGNTDTQYF.

The chain employs TRBV4-1 and TRBJ2-7; TRBD2 might be the D (6 bases). From germline, CDR1 is MGHRA and CDR2 YSYEKL. CDR3 length: 15 amino acids. V was trimmed by 0 bases and J by 3 bases, leaving 12 bases between them. CDR3 loop: CASSQDTGGIYEQYF. DNA for the CDR3: TGCGCCAGCAGCCAAGATACCGGGGGAATCTACGAGCAGTACTTC.

The V gene is TRBV27, the J gene TRBJ2-3, with 9 bases that match TRBD2. The CDR3 runs to 15 residues. V was clipped by 4 bases and J by 1 base; unmatched bases: 3. CDR1 MNHEY and CDR2 SMNVEV come from the germline V gene (reference sequence). The CDR3: CASSSPSGGTDTQYF. The CDR3 DNA follows: TGTGCCAGCAGTTCACCTAGCGGGGGCACAGATACGCAGTATTTT.

V usage is TRBV28 and J usage is TRBJ1-5, with 9 bases identical to TRBD1. Germline assignment: CDR1 MDHEN and CDR2 SYDVKM. The ends lost 2 bases at V and 1 base at J; junction bases unmatched: 3. There are 16 residues in the CDR3. The chain's CDR3 is CASSLEGQGSNQPQHF. As DNA, the CDR3 is TGTGCCAGCAGTTTAGAGGGACAGGGCAGCAATCAGCCCCAGCATTTT.

This chain joins TRBV2 and TRBJ1-2, with D possibly matching TRBD1 (6 bases). Germline-derived CDR1 and CDR2 are SNHLY and FYNNEI. This CDR3 has 12 residues. The germline V and J ends were trimmed by 3 bases and 4 bases, with 6 bases remaining between them. The CDR3 sequence: CASSDRGYGYTF. Here the CDR3 DNA reads TGTGCCAGCAGTGACAGGGGCTATGGCTACACCTTC.

The chain employs TRBV4-2 and TRBJ2-2, with 14 bases that match TRBD2. J lost 0 bases, V lost 5 bases, and 11 bases had no gene match. The CDR3 has 20 amino acids. Germline V gene data show CDR1 as LGHNA and CDR2 as YNFKEQ. The CDR3 bases are TGTGCCAGCAGCAGATTAGGGACTAGCGGGGGTCGCGCGAACACCGGGGAGCTGTTTTTT. Translated: CASSRLGTSGGRANTGELFF.

The chain joins TRBV5-8 to TRBJ2-7, with 12 positions matching TRBD2. From germline, CDR1 is SGHTS and CDR2 YDEGEE. This CDR3 has 14 amino acids. The V and J ends lost 3 bases and 6 bases, in that order; junction bases with no gene match: 4. Written as DNA, the CDR3 is TGTGCCAGCAGCTCACTAGCGGGAGGTCGCGAGCAGTACTTC. Translated: CASSSLAGGREQYF.

This rearrangement joins TRBV18 to TRBJ1-2, with D unresolved. The CDR3 is 13 amino acids. V was shortened by 5 bases and J by 3 bases, with 10 bases between the two germline ends. CDR1 is KGHSH, CDR2 LQKENI, per germline. The CDR3 coding sequence is TGTGCCAGCTCATTTGGAGAGGACTATGGCTACACCTTC. It yields the protein CASSFGEDYGYTF.

The chain joins TRBV15 to TRBJ1-1; no definite D call. Germline assignment: CDR1 LNHNV and CDR2 YYDKDF (reference sequence). Trimming cost V 5 bases and J 1 base, with 8 bases left between them. CDR3 size: 13 residues. The CDR3 nucleotides read TGTGCCACCAGCTACGGTTCGAACACTGAAGCTTTCTTT. Its translation: CATSYGSNTEAFF.

J is TRBJ2-3 and V is TRBV27; 10 bases line up with TRBD2. This CDR3 spans 16 amino acids. J gave up 6 bases and V 6 bases, and 12 bases lay outside the gene matches. Germline CDR1 and CDR2: MNHEY and SMNVEV (reference sequence). CDR3: CASRGQELAGLDTQYF. The DNA for the CDR3 is TGTGCCAGCAGAGGTCAAGAACTAGCGGGGTTGGATACGCAGTATTTT.

This clone was counted once. The J gene is TRBJ2-1, the V gene TRBV10-1; 9 bases are a match to TRBD2. V was clipped by 2 bases and J by 15 bases; unmatched bases: 11. CDR1 is WNHNN, CDR2 SYGVQD, per germline (reference sequence). CDR3 length equals 14 residues. CDR3: CASSETSAGGRLFF. The CDR3 coding sequence is TGCGCCAGCAGTGAGACCTCAGCGGGAGGAAGGCTGTTCTTC.

The rearrangement joins TRBV28 to TRBJ2-1, with unresolved D. The V end was cut by 10 bases, the J end by 0 bases, with 13 bases between. The CDR3 extends over 14 amino acids. Germline CDR1 MDHEN, CDR2 SYDVKM. CDR3 sequence: CATQASSSYNEQFF. The CDR3 DNA is TGTGCCACTCAGGCATCAAGCTCCTACAATGAGCAGTTCTTC.

This chain uses TRBV19 with TRBJ1-1, with D hard to call. The CDR3 is 13 amino acids. CDR1 and CDR2 from the germline V gene are LNHDA and SQIVND (reference sequence). V lost 2 bases and J 4 bases, leaving 8 bases between the germline ends. Here the CDR3 reads CASSITGGTEAFF. The CDR3 coding sequence is TGTGCCAGTAGTATAACCGGCGGCACTGAAGCTTTCTTT. Together with reference TRBV19 and TRBJ1-1, the CDR3 gives the full variable domain: DGGITQSPKYLFRKEGQNVTLSCEQNLNHDAMYWYRQDPGQGLRLIYYSQIVNDFQKGDIAEGYSVSREKKESFPLTVTSAQKNPTAFYLCASSITGGTEAFFGQGTRLTVV.

This chain connects TRBV5-1 to TRBJ1-5; D is perhaps TRBD1 (5 bases). The length of the CDR3 is 15 residues. The germline V gene has CDR1 SGHRS and CDR2 YFSETQ. The V end was cut by 0 bases, the J end by 0 bases, with 7 bases between. The CDR3 DNA is TGCGCCAGCAGCTTGGAGGGGTCTAGCAATCAGCCCCAGCATTTT. This sequence encodes CASSLEGSSNQPQHF. Together with reference TRBV5-1 and TRBJ1-5, the CDR3 gives the full variable domain: KAGVTQTPRYLIKTRGQQVTLSCSPISGHRSVSWYQQTPGQGLQFLFEYFSETQRNKGNFPGRFSGRQFSNSRSEMNVSTLELGDSALYLCASSLEGSSNQPQHFGDGTRLSIL.

The rearrangement links TRBV11-2 to TRBJ2-3; TRBD2 might be the D (6 bases). V was cut by 3 bases and J by 2 bases, with 18 bases left in between. Per the germline V gene, CDR1 is SGHAT and CDR2 is FQNNGV. This CDR3 is built from 17 residues. CDR3 bases: TGTGCCAGCAGCTTGGAGTGGGGGGTGACACACACAGATACGCAGTATTTT. This encodes CASSLEWGVTHTDTQYF.

J is TRBJ2-7 and V is TRBV19; the match to TRBD1 covers 8 bases. In germline, CDR1 is LNHDA, CDR2 SQIVND (reference sequence). The J segment lost 6 bases and the V segment lost 10 bases, leaving 11 bases of the junction unmatched. CDR3 size: 13 residues. Here the CDR3 reads CATAVDRAGEQYF. CDR3 bases: TGTGCCACCGCCGTGGACAGGGCTGGCGAGCAGTACTTC.

This clone was counted a single time. The V gene is TRBV5-8, the J gene TRBJ2-7, with D perhaps matching TRBD2 (5 bases). Trimming removed 2 bases from V and 3 bases from J, with 18 bases in between. CDR1 SGHTS and CDR2 YDEGEE come from the germline V gene. This CDR3 has 16 amino acids. The CDR3: CASSLGVGVGIYEQYF. The CDR3 coding sequence is TGTGCCAGCAGCTTAGGTGTCGGGGTCGGGATCTACGAGCAGTACTTC.

This clone was counted a few times. This rearrangement joins TRBV18 to TRBJ1-5, with 8 bases aligning to TRBD1. Trimming at V came to 5 bases and at J to 2 bases, leaving 2 bases not matched to a gene. Germline assignment: CDR1 KGHSH and CDR2 LQKENI. The length of the CDR3 is 14 residues. The CDR3 sequence is CASSGQGGNQPQHF. DNA for the CDR3: TGTGCCAGCTCAGGACAGGGCGGCAATCAGCCCCAGCATTTT.

This clone showed up just once. The genes are TRBV13 and TRBJ2-7; TRBD1 matches 10 bases. The CDR3 runs to 17 residues. The V segment lost 5 bases and the J segment 0 bases; nucleotides outside the gene matches: 10. CDR1 and CDR2 (germline): PRHDT, FYEKMQ (reference sequence). Here the CDR3 DNA reads TGTGCCAGCAGCCGATCCGGGACAGGGGACCTCTCCTACGAGCAGTACTTC. Translated: CASSRSGTGDLSYEQYF.

DNA for the CDR3: TGTGCCAGCAGCGTAGCAACAGATACGCAGTATTTT. Protein: CASSVATDTQYF. The rearrangement uses TRBV9 and TRBJ2-3, with D hard to call. Trimming left V 0 bases short and J 3 bases short, with 2 bases between. The CDR3 spans 12 residues. Germline lookup yields CDR1 SGDLS and CDR2 YYNGEE.

The rearrangement links TRBV21-1 to TRBJ1-1; the D call TRBD1 from the table was never checked on the DNA. TRBV21-1 is described as a pseudogene. The CDR3 loop spans 22 amino acids. The CDR3 DNA reads TGTGCCAGCAGCAAATCGAGTGGGCAACGGAACACTGAAGCTTTCGAGCCCACTGAAGCTTTCTTT. This encodes CASSKSSGQRNTEAFEPTEAFF.

The chain links TRBV7-2 to TRBJ1-2; 10 bases are shared with TRBD1. CDR3 size: 14 residues. J gave up 7 bases and V 7 bases, and 9 bases lay outside the gene matches. Germline CDR1 and CDR2: SGHTA and FQGNSA. The CDR3 coding sequence is TGTGCCAGCACGCCCCGACAGGGGGCAAGTGGCTACACCTTC. Its protein product is CASTPRQGASGYTF.

The chain combines TRBV15 with TRBJ1-2; D is undetermined. CDR3 length equals 12 residues. V gave up 4 bases and J gave up 0 bases, with 3 bases separating them. Per germline, CDR1 LNHNV and CDR2 YYDKDF (reference sequence). The CDR3 DNA sequence: TGTGCCACCAGCACGGCTAACTATGGCTACACCTTC. Encoded protein: CATSTANYGYTF.

This rearrangement joins TRBV4-2 to TRBJ2-7, with 7 positions matching TRBD1. This CDR3 contains 15 residues. V dropped 1 base and J dropped 0; count of bases not matched to a gene: 3. The V gene's germline CDR1 is LGHNA and CDR2 YNFKEQ. CDR3 region: CASSQGAGGSYEQYF. CDR3 DNA: TGTGCCAGCAGCCAAGGGGCAGGGGGCTCCTACGAGCAGTACTTC.

The J gene is TRBJ1-2, the V gene TRBV6-6, with 10 bases lining up with TRBD1. CDR1 and CDR2 (germline): MNHNY, SVGAGI (reference sequence). This CDR3 has 15 residues. With 7 bases clipped from V and 6 bases from J, the junction kept 11 bases outside the gene matches. DNA of the CDR3: TGTGCCAGCACCGCGGGCACCGGGACAGGGGATGGCTACACCTTC. Protein sequence: CASTAGTGTGDGYTF.

The genes are TRBV9 and TRBJ1-2; D not certain. V was cut by 3 bases and J by 3 bases, with 15 bases left in between. The CDR3 consists of 15 residues. Germline lookup yields CDR1 SGDLS and CDR2 YYNGEE. This CDR3 is CASSERTAPDYGYTF. The CDR3 bases are TGTGCCAGCAGCGAGCGGACCGCCCCCGACTATGGCTACACCTTC. Combining the CDR3 with reference TRBV9 and TRBJ1-2 gives the whole variable domain DSGVTQTPKHLITATGQRVTLRCSPRSGDLSVYWYQQSLDQGLQFLIQYYNGEERAKGNILERFSAQQFPDLHSELNLSSLELGDSALYFCASSERTAPDYGYTFGSGTRLTVV.

The rearrangement links TRBV2 to TRBJ2-6; TRBD1 is a possible D gene (5 bases). Germline V gives CDR1 SNHLY, CDR2 FYNNEI. The CDR3 contains 14 residues. V shed 8 bases and J shed 1 base, with 9 bases lying between them. This chain's CDR3 is CASGAESGANVLTF. As DNA, the CDR3 is TGTGCCAGCGGGGCTGAGTCTGGGGCCAACGTCCTGACTTTC.